This T cell receptor beta chain was captured in a study of memory CD4+ T cells and cytomegalovirus serostatus. Single viable CD3+CD4+CD8-CD45RO+ cells were sorted as the memory CD4+ T cells. TCRdb's table, derived via immunoSEQ multiplex PCR, lists solely in-frame clones and lacks some. The table includes about 38,000 clones, 79% detected once. This CDR3 has 11 residues. V lost 5 bases and J 4 bases, leaving 5 bases between the germline ends. Germline V lookup: CDR1 SGHTA, CDR2 FQGNSA. Specimen: memory CD4+ T cells from blood. The clonotype comes from an adult in good health and CMV-seropositive. This rearrangement joins TRBV7-2 to TRBJ1-2; D gene unclear. CDR3 region: CASSTSYGYTF. Here the CDR3 DNA reads TGTGCCAGCAGCACGAGCTATGGCTACACCTTC.